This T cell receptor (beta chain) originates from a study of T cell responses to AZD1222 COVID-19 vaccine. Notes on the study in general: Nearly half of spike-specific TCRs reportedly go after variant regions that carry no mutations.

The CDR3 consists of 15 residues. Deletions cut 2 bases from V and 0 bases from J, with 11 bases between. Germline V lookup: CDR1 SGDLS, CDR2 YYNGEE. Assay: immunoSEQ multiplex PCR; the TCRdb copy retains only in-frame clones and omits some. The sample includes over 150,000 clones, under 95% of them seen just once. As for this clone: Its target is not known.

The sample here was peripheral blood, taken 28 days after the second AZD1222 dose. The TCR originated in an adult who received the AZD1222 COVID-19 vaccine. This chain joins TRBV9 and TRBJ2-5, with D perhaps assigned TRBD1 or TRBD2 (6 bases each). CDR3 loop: CASSVSGANQETQYF. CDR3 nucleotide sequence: TGTGCCAGCAGCGTTTCGGGGGCCAACCAAGAGACCCAGTACTTC.